These T cell receptor beta chains were read from a single sample in a study of cytomegalovirus exposure and HLA in healthy donors. Measured with immunoSEQ multiplex PCR; TCRdb has only the in-frame clones, and not every one. The data show some 110,000 clones, around two thirds seen once. The sequenced material came from PBMCs. The receptors here all came from a man in his sixties in good health and CMV-seropositive. CDR3s include the opening cysteine and the closing phenylalanine or tryptophan. D genes are given only for firm matches. Not all rows give a size; the values are once, few, many and, for expanded clones, a class.

V: TRBV9
D: TRBD1
J: TRBJ2-3
size: -
DNA: TGTGCCAGCAGCCTTGGGACAGCCTCCACAGATACGCAGTATTTT
CDR3: CASSLGTASTDTQYF

V: TRBV29-1
D: TRBD1
J: TRBJ1-2
size: -
DNA: TGCAGCGTAGCCACAGGGGGGGACTATGGCTACACCTTC
CDR3: CSVATGGDYGYTF

V: TRBV28
D: -
J: TRBJ2-7
size: few
DNA: TGTGCCAGCACGCGGAGCTCCTACGAGCAGTACTTC
CDR3: CASTRSSYEQYF

V: TRBV15
D: TRBD1
J: TRBJ2-5
size: -
DNA: TGTGCCACCAGCAGAGATTTAGGGGGACAGACGTACCAAGAGACCCAGTACTTC
CDR3: CATSRDLGGQTYQETQYF

V: TRBV4-1
D: TRBD2
J: TRBJ2-3
size: -
DNA: TGCGCCAGCAGCCAAGATCCAGATGGGGGGGGGAGCACAGATACGCAGTATTTT
CDR3: CASSQDPDGGGSTDTQYF

V: TRBV7-3
D: -
J: TRBJ2-1
size: few
DNA: TGTGCCAGCAGCTTTTCAGGGGCTCTAGATTACAATGAGCAGTTCTTC
CDR3: CASSFSGALDYNEQFF

V: TRBV30
D: TRBD1
J: TRBJ2-1
size: -
DNA: TGTGCCTGGAATATTGGGGCAGGGGGTCTCAATGAGCAGTTCTTC
CDR3: CAWNIGAGGLNEQFF

V: TRBV5-4
D: -
J: TRBJ2-5
size: -
DNA: TGTGCCAGCAGCTTGGCAGGCCTCCGCAAAGAGACCCAGTACTTC
CDR3: CASSLAGLRKETQYF

V: TRBV7-8
D: -
J: TRBJ2-5
size: -
DNA: TGTGCCAGCAGCCCGAGTCCAGGCCAAGGGACCCAGTACTTC
CDR3: CASSPSPGQGTQYF

V: TRBV7-8
D: TRBD1
J: TRBJ1-2
size: -
DNA: TGTGCCAGCAGCTTAAGGGACAGAAGCATCGGGAACTATGGCTACACCTTC
CDR3: CASSLRDRSIGNYGYTF

V: TRBV5-1
D: -
J: TRBJ1-5
size: -
DNA: TGCGCCAGCAGCCACGAACCTGGAGGCAATCAGCCCCAGCATTTT
CDR3: CASSHEPGGNQPQHF

V: TRBV9
D: TRBD2
J: TRBJ2-3
size: -
DNA: TGTGCCAGCAGCGTAGCTAGCGGGGGGGCTGTTTCAGATACGCAGTATTTT
CDR3: CASSVASGGAVSDTQYF

V: TRBV7-9
D: -
J: TRBJ1-5
size: -
DNA: TGTGCCAGCAGCTATAATAGCAATCAGCCCCAGCATTTT
CDR3: CASSYNSNQPQHF

V: TRBV4-1
D: -
J: TRBJ2-1
size: few
DNA: TGCGCCAGCAGAGAAGGGGCTAGCGCCCACTACAATGAGCAGTTCTTC
CDR3: CASREGASAHYNEQFF

V: TRBV7-8
D: -
J: TRBJ1-6
size: -
DNA: TGTGCCAGCAGTCAAGGACAAGGTGGACCACCCCTCCACTTT
CDR3: CASSQGQGGPPLHF

V: TRBV7-3
D: -
J: TRBJ2-1
size: few
DNA: TGTGCCAGCAGCTTGGAGCGGAGCTCCTACAATGAGCAGTTCTTC
CDR3: CASSLERSSYNEQFF

V: TRBV30
D: TRBD1
J: TRBJ1-1
size: -
DNA: TGTGCCTGGAGGGGGGACAGAGCTGAAGCTTTCTTT
CDR3: CAWRGDRAEAFF

V: TRBV27
D: -
J: TRBJ1-2
size: -
DNA: TGTGCCAGCAGTCCCACGAGGGGGAACTATGGCTACACCTTC
CDR3: CASSPTRGNYGYTF

V: TRBV5-4
D: TRBD1
J: TRBJ2-3
size: -
DNA: TGTGCCAGCAGAGGACAGGGGCCCACAGATACGCAGTATTTT
CDR3: CASRGQGPTDTQYF

V: TRBV2
D: -
J: TRBJ2-7
size: -
DNA: TGTGCCAGCAGTAAGTCGGGGGCCTACGAGCAGTACTTC
CDR3: CASSKSGAYEQYF

V: TRBV7-9
D: TRBD1
J: TRBJ1-2
size: -
DNA: TGTTCCAGCAGCCCGGACAGGGCGGGAGGGGGCTACACCTTC
CDR3: CSSSPDRAGGGYTF

V: TRBV30
D: TRBD1
J: TRBJ1-1
size: -
DNA: TGTGCCTGGGGGACAGGGTGGAACACTGAAGCTTTCTTT
CDR3: CAWGTGWNTEAFF

V: TRBV18
D: -
J: TRBJ2-2
size: once
DNA: TGTGCCAGCTCATCGCTCAGGGAAAACACCGGGGAGCTGTTTTTT
CDR3: CASSSLRENTGELFF

V: TRBV29-1
D: TRBD2
J: TRBJ2-4
size: -
DNA: TGCAGCGTTGCGCGGGAGGGGGACATTCAGTACTTC
CDR3: CSVAREGDIQYF

V: TRBV5-1
D: -
J: TRBJ2-2
size: -
DNA: TGCGCCAGCAGCTTGTCCACGGGGGGCCTGACACCCGGGGAGCTGTTTTTT
CDR3: CASSLSTGGLTPGELFF

V: TRBV7-9
D: TRBD2
J: TRBJ2-7
size: few
DNA: TGTGCCAGAGGGCAACCGGGACTACCATGCTACGAGCAGTACTTC
CDR3: CARGQPGLPCYEQYF

V: TRBV15
D: -
J: TRBJ2-2
size: -
DNA: TGTGCCACCAGCAGAGAACAGGGTCCGAACACCGGGGAGCTGTTTTTT
CDR3: CATSREQGPNTGELFF

V: TRBV28
D: TRBD1
J: TRBJ1-1
size: -
DNA: TGTGCCAGCAGCCGTCAGGACAGGGGGCTTGCTTTCTTT
CDR3: CASSRQDRGLAFF

V: TRBV5-5
D: -
J: TRBJ1-5
size: -
DNA: TGTGCCAGCAGCTCCGGACAGCTCAATCAGCCCCAGCATTTT
CDR3: CASSSGQLNQPQHF